This T cell receptor beta chain was documented in a study of spatial heterogeneity in lung cancer. Overall study context: The study observed each unique TCR and UMI combination more than ten times on average in raw reads. Overall study results and limits: Tumors with more nonsynonymous mutations had more expanded intratumoral alpha and beta TCRs.

J gave up 4 bases and V 7 bases, and 5 bases lay outside the gene matches. The V gene's germline CDR1 is SEHNR and CDR2 FQNEAQ (reference sequence). This CDR3 comprises 14 residues. Every individual TCR cDNA molecule carried its own unique molecular identifier, which allowed correction of PCR and sequencing errors. MiXCR, run by TCRdb on the 5' RACE reads, gives a single entry per CDR3 protein. In the table there are approximately 9,600 distinct CDR3 sequences, 7.5% to 9.5% of which are singletons. This clonotype was observed at least ten times. Its target is unknown. Time point described: sample taken at primary tumor resection. Sequencing was performed on whole RNA extracted from tumor and nontumor lung tissue, or from frozen PBMC, and the material was left unsorted.

Specimen: lung tumor tissue, collected at surgery. This rearrangement joins TRBV7-9 to TRBJ2-3, with TRBD2 identical over 10 bases. The TCR was taken from a male donor with early-stage non-small cell lung cancer. The CDR3 reads CASKLAGVADTQYF. The CDR3 DNA reads as TGTGCCAGCAAGCTAGCGGGAGTTGCAGATACGCAGTATTTT. Drawing the rest from reference TRBV7-9 and TRBJ2-3, the complete variable domain is DTGVSQNPRHKITKRGQNVTFRCDPISEHNRLYWYRQTLGQGPEFLTYFQNEAQLEKSRLLSDRFSAERPKGSFSTLEIQRTEQGDSAMYLCASKLAGVADTQYFGPGTRLTVL.